This T cell receptor beta chain is from a study of vaccination effects on CD4 cells after COVID-19. ViraFEST expansion of antigen-specific CD4+ T cells with viral peptide pools preceded sequencing. After more than 8 days in culture, the CD4+ T cells were isolated. Participants got two doses of BNT162b2 or mRNA-1273 vaccine. Testing of the vaccine recipients showed negative nucleocapsid antibodies and no prior SARS-CoV-2 infection. This clone was recorded a few times. Its target is not known. The repertoire was sequenced with immunoSEQ multiplex PCR; TCRdb's copy has only in-frame clones and lacks some. The repertoire holds 21,000 or so clones, 65% to 85% seen once, with about 9.7% in the top ten. The CDR3 runs 16 residues. Deletions cut 4 bases from V and 0 bases from J, with 13 bases between. Per the germline V gene, CDR1 is LGHNA and CDR2 is YNFKEQ. Study-wide findings and caveats: Marked clonal contraction of both clone types appeared late after vaccination.

The J gene is TRBJ1-3, the V gene TRBV4-2, with D possibly matching TRBD1 (5 bases). Here the sequenced sample was CD4+ T cells from PBMCs cultured with HCoV-229E spike peptides, taken after COVID-19 vaccination. This clonotype was sampled from a human donor who received a COVID-19 vaccine. The CDR3 DNA sequence: TGTGCCAGCAGCCGGGAGGCAGACAGCTCTGGAAACACCATATATTTT. Translated, it gives CASSREADSSGNTIYF.